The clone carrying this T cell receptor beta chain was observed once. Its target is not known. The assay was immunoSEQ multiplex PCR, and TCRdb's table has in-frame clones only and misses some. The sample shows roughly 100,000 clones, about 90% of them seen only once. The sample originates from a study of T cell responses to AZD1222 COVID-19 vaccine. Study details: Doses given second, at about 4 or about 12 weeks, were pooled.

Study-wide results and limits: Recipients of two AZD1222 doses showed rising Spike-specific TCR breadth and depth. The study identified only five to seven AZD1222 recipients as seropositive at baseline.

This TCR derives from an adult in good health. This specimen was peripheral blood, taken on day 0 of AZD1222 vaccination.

DNA of the CDR3: TGTGCCAGCAGCTTGACCCTGGCCCCAATTATCCACGAGCAGTACTTC. The encoded protein is CASSLTLAPIIHEQYF. The V gene is TRBV5-6, the J gene TRBJ2-7; no reliable D call. Trimming cost V 1 base and J 5 bases, with 19 bases left between them. Germline V gene data show CDR1 as SGHDT and CDR2 as YYEEEE. The CDR3 totals 16 residues.